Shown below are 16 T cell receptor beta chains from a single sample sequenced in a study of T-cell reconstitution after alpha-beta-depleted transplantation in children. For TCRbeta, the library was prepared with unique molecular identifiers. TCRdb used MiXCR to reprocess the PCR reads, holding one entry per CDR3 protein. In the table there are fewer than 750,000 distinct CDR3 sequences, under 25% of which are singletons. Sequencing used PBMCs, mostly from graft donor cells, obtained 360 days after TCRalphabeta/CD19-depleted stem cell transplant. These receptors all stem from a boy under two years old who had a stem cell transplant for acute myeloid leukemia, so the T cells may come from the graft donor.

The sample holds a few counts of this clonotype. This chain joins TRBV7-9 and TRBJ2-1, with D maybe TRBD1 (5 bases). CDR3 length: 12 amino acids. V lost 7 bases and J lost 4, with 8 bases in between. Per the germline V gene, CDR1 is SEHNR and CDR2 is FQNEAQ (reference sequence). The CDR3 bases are TGTGCCAGCACCAGGGATTACAATGAGCAGTTCTTC. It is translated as CASTRDYNEQFF.

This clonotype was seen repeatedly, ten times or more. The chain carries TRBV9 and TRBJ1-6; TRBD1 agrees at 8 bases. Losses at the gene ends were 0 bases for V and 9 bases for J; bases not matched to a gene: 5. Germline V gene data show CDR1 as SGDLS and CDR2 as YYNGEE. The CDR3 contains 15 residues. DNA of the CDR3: TGTGCCAGCAGCGTAGGGGGGGACAGGAGTTCACCCCTCCACTTT. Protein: CASSVGGDRSSPLHF.

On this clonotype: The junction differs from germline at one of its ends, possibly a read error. CDR3: CAFSFVPQTLRFQETQYF. The CDR3, as DNA: TGTGCCTTCAGTTTTGTCCCCCAAACACTACGTTTCCAAGAGACCCAGTACTTC. The chain employs TRBV10-3 and TRBJ2-5; D remains ambiguous. Germline V gene data show CDR1 as ENHRY and CDR2 as SYGVKD. The CDR3 is 18 residues long.

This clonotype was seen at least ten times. CDR3 residues: CASSQGITRSPLHF. Written as DNA, the CDR3 is TGTGCCAGCAGCCAGGGCATTACAAGGTCACCCCTCCACTTT. The J gene is TRBJ1-6, the V gene TRBV6-2 or TRBV6-3; tentative D call: TRBD1 (5 bases). This CDR3 contains 14 residues. Germline V gene data show CDR1 as MNHEY and CDR2 as SVGEGT. Trimming took 6 bases from V and 10 from J, leaving 16 bases between them.

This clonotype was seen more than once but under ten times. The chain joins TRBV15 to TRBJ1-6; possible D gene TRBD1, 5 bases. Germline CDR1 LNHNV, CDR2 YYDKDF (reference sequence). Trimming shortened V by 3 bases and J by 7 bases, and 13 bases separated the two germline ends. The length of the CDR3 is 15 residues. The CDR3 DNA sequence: TGTGCCACCAGCAGCGAGCCGGGACGGAATTCACCCCTCCACTTT. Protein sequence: CATSSEPGRNSPLHF.

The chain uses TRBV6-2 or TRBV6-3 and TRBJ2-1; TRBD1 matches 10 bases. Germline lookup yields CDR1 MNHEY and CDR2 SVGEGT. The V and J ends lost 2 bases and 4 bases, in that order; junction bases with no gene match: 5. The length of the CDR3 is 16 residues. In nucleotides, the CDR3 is TGTGCCAGCAGTTACAGCCGGGACAGGGGTTACAATGAGCAGTTCTTC. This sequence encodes CASSYSRDRGYNEQFF.

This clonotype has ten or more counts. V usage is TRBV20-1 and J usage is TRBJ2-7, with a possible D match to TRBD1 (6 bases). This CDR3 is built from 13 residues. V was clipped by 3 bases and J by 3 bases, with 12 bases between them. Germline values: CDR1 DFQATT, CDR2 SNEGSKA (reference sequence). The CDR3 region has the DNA TGCAGTGCTAGTGCGGCAGGGGACTACGAGCAGTACGTC. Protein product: CSASAAGDYEQYV.

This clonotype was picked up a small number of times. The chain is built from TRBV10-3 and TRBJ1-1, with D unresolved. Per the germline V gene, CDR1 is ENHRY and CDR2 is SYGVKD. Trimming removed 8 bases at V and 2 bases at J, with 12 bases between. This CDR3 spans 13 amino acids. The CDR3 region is CAIRDYLNTEAFF. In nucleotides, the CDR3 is TGTGCCATCCGGGATTACCTCAACACTGAAGCTTTCTTT.

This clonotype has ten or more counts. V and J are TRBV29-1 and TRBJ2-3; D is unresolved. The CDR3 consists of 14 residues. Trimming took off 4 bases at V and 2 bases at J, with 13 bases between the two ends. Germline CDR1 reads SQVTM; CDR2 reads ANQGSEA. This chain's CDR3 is CSVARDTYTDTQYF. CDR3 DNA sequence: TGCAGCGTTGCCCGCGACACATACACAGATACGCAGTATTTT.

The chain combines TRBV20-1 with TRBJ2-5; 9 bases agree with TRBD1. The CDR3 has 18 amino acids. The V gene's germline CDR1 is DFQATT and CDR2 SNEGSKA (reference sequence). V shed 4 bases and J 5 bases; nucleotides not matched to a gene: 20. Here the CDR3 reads CSAIIGTGTLSGWETQYF. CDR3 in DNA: TGCAGTGCTATCATCGGGACAGGGACCCTATCGGGGTGGGAGACCCAGTACTTC.

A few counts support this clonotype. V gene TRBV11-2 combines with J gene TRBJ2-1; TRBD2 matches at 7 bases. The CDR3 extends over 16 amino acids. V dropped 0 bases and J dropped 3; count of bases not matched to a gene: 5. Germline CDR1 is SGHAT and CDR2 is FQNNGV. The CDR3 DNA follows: TGTGCCAGCAGCTTAGATTGGGGGGGTCTCTACAATGAGCAGTTCTTC. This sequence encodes CASSLDWGGLYNEQFF.

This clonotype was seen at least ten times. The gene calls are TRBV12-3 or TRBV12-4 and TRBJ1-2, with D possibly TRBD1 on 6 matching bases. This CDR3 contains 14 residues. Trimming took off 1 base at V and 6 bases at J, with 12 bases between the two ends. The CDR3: CASSLGRGKDGYTF. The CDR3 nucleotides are TGTGCCAGCAGTTTAGGCAGGGGAAAGGATGGCTACACCTTC.

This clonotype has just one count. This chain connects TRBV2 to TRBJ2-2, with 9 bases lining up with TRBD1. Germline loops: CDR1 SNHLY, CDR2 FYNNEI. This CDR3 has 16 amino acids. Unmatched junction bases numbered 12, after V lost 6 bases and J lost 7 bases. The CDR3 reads CASRARDRVYSGELFF. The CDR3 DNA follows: TGTGCCAGCAGGGCCCGGGACAGGGTCTACAGCGGGGAGCTGTTTTTT.

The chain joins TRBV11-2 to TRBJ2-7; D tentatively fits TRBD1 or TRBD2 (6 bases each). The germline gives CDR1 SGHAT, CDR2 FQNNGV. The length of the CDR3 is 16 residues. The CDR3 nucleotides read TGTGCCAGCAGATTAGAGGGGGGATTCGGGTACTACGAGCAGTACGTC. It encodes CASRLEGGFGYYEQYV.

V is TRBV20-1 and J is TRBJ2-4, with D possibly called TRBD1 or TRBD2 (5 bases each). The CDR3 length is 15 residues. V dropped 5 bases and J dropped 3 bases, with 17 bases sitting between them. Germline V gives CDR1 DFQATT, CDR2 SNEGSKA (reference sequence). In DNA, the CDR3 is TGCAGTGCTCCTCCGAGGGGCTGGGGCAAAAACATTCAGTACTTC. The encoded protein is CSAPPRGWGKNIQYF.

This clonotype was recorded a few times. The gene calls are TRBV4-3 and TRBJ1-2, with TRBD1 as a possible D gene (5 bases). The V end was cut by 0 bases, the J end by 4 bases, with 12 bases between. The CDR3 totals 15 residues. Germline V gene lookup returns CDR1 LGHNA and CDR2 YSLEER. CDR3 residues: CASSQDGDLCYGYTF. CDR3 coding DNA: TGCGCCAGCAGCCAAGATGGGGACTTATGCTATGGCTACACCTTC.